A single sample is the source of the 22 T cell receptor beta chains below, sequenced in a study of response to subunit inactivated influenza vaccine. MiXCR, applied by TCRdb to the RT-PCR reads, yields one record per CDR3 protein. The data contain 200,000 to 250,000 distinct CDR3 sequences, roughly an eighth of them singletons. The source material was non-naive T cells sorted from PBMCs, sampled less than 15 days before vaccination. These receptors were collected from a man in his fifties who received an inactivated influenza vaccine.

The chain employs TRBV6-2 or TRBV6-3 and TRBJ1-1; 9 bases are a match to TRBD1. J gave up 4 bases and V 0 bases, and 3 bases lay outside the gene matches. The CDR3 loop spans 15 amino acids. The germline gives CDR1 MNHEY, CDR2 SVGEGT. DNA of the CDR3: TGTGCCAGCAGTTACTCACAGGGGGCCTCCACTGAAGCTTTCTTT. Translating it yields CASSYSQGASTEAFF.

The chain joins TRBV15 to TRBJ1-5; D is perhaps TRBD1 (5 bases). The CDR3 loop spans 15 amino acids. Trimming cost V 9 bases and J 5 bases, with 20 bases left between them. CDR1 LNHNV and CDR2 YYDKDF come from the germline V gene (reference sequence). CDR3 in DNA: TGTGCCACGAGAGATTTTGGGGGGAGGGATCAGCCCCAGCATTTT. Its protein product is CATRDFGGRDQPQHF. Combining the CDR3 with reference TRBV15 and TRBJ1-5 gives the whole variable domain DAMVIQNPRYQVTQFGKPVTLSCSQTLNHNVMYWYQQKSSQAPKLLFHYYDKDFNNEADTPDNFQSRRPNTSFCFLDIRSPGLGDTAMYLCATRDFGGRDQPQHFGDGTRLSIL.

As DNA, the CDR3 is TGTGCCAGCAGCCCCCTTCGGGCTCAATCTGGGGCCAACGTCCTGACTTTC. Protein: CASSPLRAQSGANVLTF. This chain links TRBV7-6 with TRBJ2-6; D is ambiguous. Germline values: CDR1 SGHVS, CDR2 FNYEAQ. V gave up 5 bases and J gave up 1 base, with 15 bases separating them. This CDR3 comprises 17 residues.

This clonotype has a handful of counts. The chain's CDR3 is CASRPDQETQYF. The CDR3 bases are TGCGCCAGCAGACCCGACCAAGAGACCCAGTACTTC. This chain joins TRBV5-1 and TRBJ2-5, with no clear D. The CDR3 sequence is 12 residues long. Deletions cut 5 bases from V and 0 bases from J, with 5 bases between. Germline loops: CDR1 SGHRS, CDR2 YFSETQ.

The chain uses TRBV29-1 and TRBJ1-1; D may be TRBD1 (6 bases). V lost 7 bases and J 1 base, leaving 10 bases between the germline ends. The CDR3 loop spans 12 amino acids. Per the germline V gene, CDR1 is SQVTM and CDR2 is ANQGSEA. The DNA of the CDR3 is TGCAGCGCAGGGGAACCGAACACTGAAGCTTTCTTT. This sequence encodes CSAGEPNTEAFF.

This rearrangement joins TRBV2 to TRBJ2-1; no reliable D call. Looked up from germline, CDR1 is SNHLY and CDR2 is FYNNEI. V lost 3 bases and J 8 bases, leaving 8 bases between the germline ends. This CDR3 has 12 amino acids. The CDR3 coding sequence is TGTGCCAGCAGTGATTTGGGGTATGAGCAGTTCTTC. Its protein product is CASSDLGYEQFF.

The chain carries TRBV19 and TRBJ1-6; a weak D match, TRBD1 (6 bases). CDR3 length equals 13 residues. CDR1 and CDR2 from the germline V gene are LNHDA and SQIVND (reference sequence). Trimming shortened V by 5 bases and J by 8 bases, and 10 bases separated the two germline ends. The CDR3: CASSSQGHSPLHF. CDR3 sequence (DNA): TGTGCCAGTAGTTCCCAGGGGCATTCACCCCTCCACTTT.

This clonotype was observed at least ten times. The J gene is TRBJ2-5, the V gene TRBV29-1; maybe TRBD2 (6 bases). Germline assignment: CDR1 SQVTM and CDR2 ANQGSEA. The CDR3 has 13 residues. Trimming took 6 bases from V and 2 from J, leaving 13 bases between them. The CDR3 spells CSVGGAPQETQYF. The CDR3 coding sequence is TGCAGCGTCGGGGGTGCCCCTCAAGAGACCCAGTACTTC.

The chain uses TRBV20-1 and TRBJ1-1, with D possibly TRBD1 on 6 matching bases. With 2 bases removed from V and 0 bases from J, the gap between germline ends came to 13 bases. The germline V gene encodes CDR1 DFQATT and CDR2 SNEGSKA (reference sequence). The CDR3 contains 15 residues. CDR3 region: CSARILGQLNTEAFF. The CDR3 coding sequence is TGCAGTGCTAGAATCCTAGGACAGCTGAACACTGAAGCTTTCTTT.

This clonotype was counted ten times or more. The J gene is TRBJ2-2, the V gene TRBV6-1; a weak D match, TRBD2 (5 bases). The CDR3 spans 15 residues. In germline, CDR1 is MNHNS, CDR2 SASEGT. The V gene lost 5 bases and the J gene lost 5 bases, with 15 bases spanning the gap. The CDR3 reads CASSPRSPGTGELFF. The CDR3 bases are TGTGCCAGCAGTCCCCGTTCCCCGGGAACCGGGGAGCTGTTTTTT.

This clonotype was seen ten or more times. V usage is TRBV6-2 or TRBV6-3 and J usage is TRBJ1-5; 9 positions match TRBD1. The CDR3 totals 13 residues. The junction had 3 bases not matched to a gene; V was cut back by 5 bases and J by 7 bases. Germline values: CDR1 MNHEY, CDR2 SVGEGT. CDR3 sequence: CASSGDRVQPQHF. The CDR3 bases are TGTGCCAGCAGTGGGGACAGGGTGCAGCCCCAGCATTTT.

This clonotype came up a few times. The V and J genes are TRBV3-1 and TRBJ2-5, with D hard to call. CDR1 and CDR2 (germline): LGHDT, YNNKEL (reference sequence). V was clipped by 2 bases and J by 2 bases, with 15 bases between them. This CDR3 has 16 residues. CDR3 sequence (DNA): TGTGCCAGCAGCCAAAGCATGGCTGGTATTCAAGAGACCCAGTACTTC. Its protein product is CASSQSMAGIQETQYF.

DNA for the CDR3: TGTGCCAGCAGCCTTGCTGTGAGCGGGATCGATGAGCAGTTCTTC. Translation gives CASSLAVSGIDEQFF. The chain employs TRBV7-9 and TRBJ2-1, with TRBD2 matching over 7 bases. Germline V gene lookup returns CDR1 SEHNR and CDR2 FQNEAQ (reference sequence). The V and J ends lost 5 bases and 8 bases, in that order; junction bases with no gene match: 12. CDR3 length: 15 residues.

This clonotype came up a few times. V is TRBV2 and J is TRBJ1-5; no reliable D call. CDR1 is SNHLY, CDR2 FYNNEI, per germline. This CDR3 comprises 15 residues. Trimming left V 6 bases short and J 0 bases short, with 12 bases between. CDR3 amino acids: CASSESLYSNQPQHF. CDR3 in DNA: TGTGCCAGCAGCGAAAGCCTTTATAGCAATCAGCCCCAGCATTTT.

In this sample, this clonotype turned up a few times. CDR3 in amino acids: CASSYAVDSLTYEQYF. In nucleotides, the CDR3 is TGTGCCAGCAGTTACGCCGTCGACAGCCTAACCTACGAGCAGTACTTC. The chain combines TRBV6-2 or TRBV6-3 with TRBJ2-7; possibly TRBD1 for D (5 bases). The CDR3 extends over 16 amino acids. V dropped 2 bases and J dropped 2 bases, with 16 bases sitting between them. CDR1 MNHEY and CDR2 SVGEGT come from the germline V gene.

This clonotype turned up a few times. This chain uses TRBV2 with TRBJ2-2; D ambiguous. V shed 7 bases and J shed 5 bases, with 8 bases lying between them. The length of the CDR3 is 12 residues. Germline values: CDR1 SNHLY, CDR2 FYNNEI. CDR3 region: CASNLITGELFF. The CDR3 DNA sequence: TGTGCCAGCAATCTCATAACCGGGGAGCTGTTTTTT.

This CDR3 reads CASSGYRNTEAFF. In nucleotides, the CDR3 is TGTGCCAGCAGTGGTTACAGGAACACTGAAGCTTTCTTT. The gene calls are TRBV6-1 and TRBJ1-1; D not resolved. CDR3 length: 13 amino acids. The germline V gene encodes CDR1 MNHNS and CDR2 SASEGT. With 4 bases removed from V and 1 base from J, the gap between germline ends came to 7 bases.

This clonotype was observed many times. The CDR3 here is CASSQDPGSRKTQYF. In DNA form, the CDR3 reads TGTGCCAGCAGCCAAGATCCCGGGAGTCGAAAGACCCAGTACTTC. The chain has TRBV14 and TRBJ2-5; D perhaps matches TRBD2 (6 bases). The CDR3 covers 15 residues. The V gene's germline CDR1 is SGHDN and CDR2 FVKESK. With 0 bases removed from V and 6 bases from J, the gap between germline ends came to 14 bases.

This clonotype was detected only a few times. The chain couples TRBV20-1 to TRBJ2-1; 9 bases map to TRBD2. The CDR3 is made up of 15 amino acids. The junction had 12 bases not matched to a gene; V was cut back by 6 bases and J by 6 bases. Germline lookup yields CDR1 DFQATT and CDR2 SNEGSKA (reference sequence). In nucleotides, the CDR3 is TGCAGTGCCAACCCAGCGGGAGGTCGGGTCAATGAGCAGTTCTTC. This sequence encodes CSANPAGGRVNEQFF.

This clonotype was detected many times. This chain connects TRBV28 to TRBJ1-5; D not resolved. The CDR3 contains 13 residues. V lost 6 bases and J 6 bases, leaving 12 bases between the germline ends. The V gene's germline CDR1 is MDHEN and CDR2 SYDVKM. The CDR3 is CASSGTRGQPQHF. The DNA of the CDR3 is TGTGCCAGCAGCGGAACCCGGGGTCAGCCCCAGCATTTT.

J is TRBJ2-1 and V is TRBV2, with D unclear. V was cut by 7 bases and J by 8 bases, with 9 bases left in between. The germline V gene encodes CDR1 SNHLY and CDR2 FYNNEI. The CDR3 spans 11 residues. The chain's CDR3 is CASIRSDEQFF. The CDR3 DNA follows: TGTGCCAGCATTAGGTCGGATGAGCAGTTCTTC.

In this sample, this clonotype turned up a few times. CDR3 sequence: CAISESAHLVTNYGYTF. For the CDR3, the DNA is TGTGCCATCAGTGAGTCGGCCCACCTGGTCACTAACTATGGCTACACCTTC. The rearrangement joins TRBV10-3 to TRBJ1-2; D is ambiguous. This CDR3 has 17 amino acids. V lost 0 bases to trimming and J lost 0 bases, with 14 bases between them. Per germline, CDR1 ENHRY and CDR2 SYGVKD.